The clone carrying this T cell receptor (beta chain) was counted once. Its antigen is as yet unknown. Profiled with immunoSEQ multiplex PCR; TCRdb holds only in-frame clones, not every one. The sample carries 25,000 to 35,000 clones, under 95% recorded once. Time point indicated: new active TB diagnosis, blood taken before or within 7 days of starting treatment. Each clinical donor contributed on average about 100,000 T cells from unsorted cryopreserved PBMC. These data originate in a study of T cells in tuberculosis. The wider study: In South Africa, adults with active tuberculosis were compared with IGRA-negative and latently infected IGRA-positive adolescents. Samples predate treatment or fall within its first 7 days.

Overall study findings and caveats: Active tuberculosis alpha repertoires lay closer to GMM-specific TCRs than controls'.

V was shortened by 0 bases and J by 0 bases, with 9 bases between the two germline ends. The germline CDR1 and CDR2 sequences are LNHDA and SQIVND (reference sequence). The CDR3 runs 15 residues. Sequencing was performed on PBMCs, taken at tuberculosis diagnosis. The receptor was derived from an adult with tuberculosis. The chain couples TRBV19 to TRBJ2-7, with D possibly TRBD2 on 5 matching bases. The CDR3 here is CASSIDLRDSYEQYF. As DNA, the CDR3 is TGTGCCAGTAGTATAGATCTACGGGACTCCTACGAGCAGTACTTC. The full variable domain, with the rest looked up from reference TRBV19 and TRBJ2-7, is DGGITQSPKYLFRKEGQNVTLSCEQNLNHDAMYWYRQDPGQGLRLIYYSQIVNDFQKGDIAEGYSVSREKKESFPLTVTSAQKNPTAFYLCASSIDLRDSYEQYFGPGTRLTVT.